Sequencing of this T cell receptor (beta chain) was carried out in a study of blood T cell repertoires in COVID-19. Across the whole study: Sample material is recorded as cDNA or gDNA derived from T cells, B-cell-depleted T cells, or PBMCs.

In the original processing: Amplification of reference gene primers provided the estimated nucleated cell counts. Sequencing used immunoSEQ multiplex PCR; TCRdb keeps in-frame clones, though not all of them. That table supplies the V and J calls and clone size; D and trimming were determined from the DNA. The sample carries about 130,000 clones, around four fifths recorded once. This CDR3 region has 14 residues. Germline V gene data show CDR1 as LNHDA and CDR2 as SQIVND (reference sequence). The V gene lost 5 bases and the J gene lost 1 base, with 11 bases spanning the gap. The sequence was collected from a man between 60 and 75 years old with acute or convalescent COVID-19. The chain has TRBV19 and TRBJ1-1, with D unresolved. Input material: peripheral blood. The CDR3 bases are TGTGCCAGTAGTTTTCGGGGAAGGAACACTGAAGCTTTCTTT. Amino acids: CASSFRGRNTEAFF.